This note documents a single T cell receptor beta chain sequence. Its specificity is not known. This sample is drawn from a study of siplizumab effects on memory and regulatory T cells. Per sample, some 93,000 TCR templates were assayed. TCRdb's copy holds only in-frame clones and misses some; the assay was immunoSEQ multiplex PCR. Of about 64,000 clones detected, 95% to 98% appear once; the ten largest clones hold approximately 0.1%. Study observations and caveats: The alloresponse seemed to draw substantially on naive T cells, which appeared more diverse than memory cells. Mean Treg-derived proportions of mappable alloreactive CD4+ clones were just under 70% for siplizumab and about 28% for controls.

V lost 2 bases, J lost 2 bases, and 10 bases lay in between. The CDR3 has 14 amino acids. Germline loops: CDR1 MNHEY, CDR2 SVGAGI. The sample taken for sequencing was naive CD8+ T cells sorted from blood. This sequence was found in a human donor in good health. The rearrangement joins TRBV6-5 to TRBJ2-7, with D perhaps matching TRBD2 (6 bases). CDR3 region: CASSYLGGTYEQYF. DNA of the CDR3: TGTGCCAGCAGTTACCTTGGGGGGACCTACGAGCAGTACTTC.